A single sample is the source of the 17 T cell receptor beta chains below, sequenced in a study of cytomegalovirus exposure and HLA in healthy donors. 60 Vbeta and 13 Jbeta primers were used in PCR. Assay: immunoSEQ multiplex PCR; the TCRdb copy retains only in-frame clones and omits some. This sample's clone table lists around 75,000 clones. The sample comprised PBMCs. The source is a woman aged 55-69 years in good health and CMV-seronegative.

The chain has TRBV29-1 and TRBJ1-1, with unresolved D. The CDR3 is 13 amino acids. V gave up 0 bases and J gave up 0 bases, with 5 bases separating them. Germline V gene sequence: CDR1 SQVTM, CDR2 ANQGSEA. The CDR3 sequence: CSVEDHLNTEAFF. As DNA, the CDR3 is TGCAGCGTTGAAGACCATCTGAACACTGAAGCTTTCTTT.

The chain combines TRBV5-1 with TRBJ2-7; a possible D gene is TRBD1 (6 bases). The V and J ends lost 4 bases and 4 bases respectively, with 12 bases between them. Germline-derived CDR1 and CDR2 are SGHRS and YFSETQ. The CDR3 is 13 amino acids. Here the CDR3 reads CASSTGQPYEQYF. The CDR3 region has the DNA TGCGCCAGCAGCACTGGACAGCCTTACGAGCAGTACTTC.

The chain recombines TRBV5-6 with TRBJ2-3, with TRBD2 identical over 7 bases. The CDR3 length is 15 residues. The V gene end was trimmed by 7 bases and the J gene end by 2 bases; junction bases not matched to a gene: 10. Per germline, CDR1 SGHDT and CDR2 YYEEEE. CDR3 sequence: CASALALSATDTQYF. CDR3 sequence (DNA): TGTGCCAGCGCACTAGCGTTATCGGCCACAGATACGCAGTATTTT.

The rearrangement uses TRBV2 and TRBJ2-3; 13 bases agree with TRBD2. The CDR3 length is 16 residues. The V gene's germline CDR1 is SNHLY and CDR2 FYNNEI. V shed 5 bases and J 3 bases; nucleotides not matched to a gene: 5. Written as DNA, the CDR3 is TGTGCCAGCAGTCCTAGGACTAGCGGGAGAACAGATACGCAGTATTTT. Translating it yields CASSPRTSGRTDTQYF.

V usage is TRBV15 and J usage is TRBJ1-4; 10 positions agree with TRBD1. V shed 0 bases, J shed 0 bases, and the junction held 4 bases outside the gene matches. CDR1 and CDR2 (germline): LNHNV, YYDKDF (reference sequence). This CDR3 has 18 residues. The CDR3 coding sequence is TGTGCCACCAGCAGAGACGGGACAGGGGCTGCAACTAATGAAAAACTGTTTTTT. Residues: CATSRDGTGAATNEKLFF.

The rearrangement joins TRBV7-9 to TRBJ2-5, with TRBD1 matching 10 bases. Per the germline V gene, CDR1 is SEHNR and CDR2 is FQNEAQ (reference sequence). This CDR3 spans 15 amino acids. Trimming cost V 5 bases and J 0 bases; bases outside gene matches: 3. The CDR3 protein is CASSPGQGYQETQYF. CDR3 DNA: TGTGCCAGCAGCCCGGGACAGGGGTACCAAGAGACCCAGTACTTC. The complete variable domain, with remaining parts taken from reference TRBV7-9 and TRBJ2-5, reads DTGVSQNPRHKITKRGQNVTFRCDPISEHNRLYWYRQTLGQGPEFLTYFQNEAQLEKSRLLSDRFSAERPKGSFSTLEIQRTEQGDSAMYLCASSPGQGYQETQYFGPGTRLLVL.

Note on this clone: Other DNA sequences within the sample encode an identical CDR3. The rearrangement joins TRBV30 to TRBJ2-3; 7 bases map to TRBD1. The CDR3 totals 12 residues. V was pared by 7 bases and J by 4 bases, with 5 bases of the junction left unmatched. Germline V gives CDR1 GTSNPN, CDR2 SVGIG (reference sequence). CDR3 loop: CAYDRAADTQYF. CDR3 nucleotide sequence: TGTGCCTACGACAGGGCCGCAGATACGCAGTATTTT.

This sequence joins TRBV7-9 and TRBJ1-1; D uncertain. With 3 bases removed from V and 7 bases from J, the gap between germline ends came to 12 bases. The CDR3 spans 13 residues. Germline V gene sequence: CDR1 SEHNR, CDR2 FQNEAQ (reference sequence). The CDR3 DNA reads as TGTGCCAGCAGCTTTAACCGGGAAGGTGAAGCTTTCTTT. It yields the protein CASSFNREGEAFF.

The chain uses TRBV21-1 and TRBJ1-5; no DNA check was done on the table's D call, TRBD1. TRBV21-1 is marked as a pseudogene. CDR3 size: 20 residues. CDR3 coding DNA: TGTGCCAGCAGCAAATCCCCGGACAGGGGGCTTATGAGTGGCAATCAGCCCCAGCATTTT. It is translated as CASSKSPDRGLMSGNQPQHF.

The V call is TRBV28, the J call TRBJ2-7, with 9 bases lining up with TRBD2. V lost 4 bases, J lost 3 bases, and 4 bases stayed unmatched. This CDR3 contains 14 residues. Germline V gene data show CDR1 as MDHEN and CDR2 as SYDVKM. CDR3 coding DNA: TGTGCCAGCAGTTCCCCTAGCGGGAACTACGAGCAGTACTTC. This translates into CASSSPSGNYEQYF.

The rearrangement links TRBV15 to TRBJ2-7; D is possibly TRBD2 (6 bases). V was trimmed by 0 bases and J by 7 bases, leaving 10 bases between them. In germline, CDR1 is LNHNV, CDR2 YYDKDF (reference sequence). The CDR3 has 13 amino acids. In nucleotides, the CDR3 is TGTGCCACCAGCAGAGACCTGGGGAGGGAGCAGTACTTC. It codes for CATSRDLGREQYF.

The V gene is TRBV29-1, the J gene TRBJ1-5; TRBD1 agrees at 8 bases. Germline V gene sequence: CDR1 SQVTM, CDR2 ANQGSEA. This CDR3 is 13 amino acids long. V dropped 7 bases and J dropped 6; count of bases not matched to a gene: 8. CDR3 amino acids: CSAGQGEFQPQHF. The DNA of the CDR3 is TGCAGCGCCGGACAGGGTGAATTTCAGCCCCAGCATTTT.

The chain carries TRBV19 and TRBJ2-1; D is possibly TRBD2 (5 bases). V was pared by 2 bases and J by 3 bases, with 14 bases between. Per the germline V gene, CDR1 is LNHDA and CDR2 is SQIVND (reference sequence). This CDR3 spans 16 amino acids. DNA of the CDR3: TGTGCCAGTAGTATACAGGTGGGAGCGAACTACAATGAGCAGTTCTTC. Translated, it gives CASSIQVGANYNEQFF.

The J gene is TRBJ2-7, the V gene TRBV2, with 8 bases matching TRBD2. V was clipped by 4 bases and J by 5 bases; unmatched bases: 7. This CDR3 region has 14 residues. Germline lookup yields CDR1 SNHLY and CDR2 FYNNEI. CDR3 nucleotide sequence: TGTGCCAGCAGTGTTCGGGAGGGTTCTCACGAGCAGTACTTC. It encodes CASSVREGSHEQYF.

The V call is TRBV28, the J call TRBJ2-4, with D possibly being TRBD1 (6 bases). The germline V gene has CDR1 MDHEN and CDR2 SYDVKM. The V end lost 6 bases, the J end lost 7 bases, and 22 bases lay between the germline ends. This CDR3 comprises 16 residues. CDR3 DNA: TGTGCCAGCAGCAGCCCATCGGTAGCGAGGGGGAACATTCAGTACTTC. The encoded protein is CASSSPSVARGNIQYF.

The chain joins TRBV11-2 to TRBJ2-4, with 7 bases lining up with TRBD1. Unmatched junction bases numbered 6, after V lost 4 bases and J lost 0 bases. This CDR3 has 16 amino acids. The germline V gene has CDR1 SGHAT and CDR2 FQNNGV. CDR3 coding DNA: TGTGCCAGCAGCTCGACAGGGCTTCTAGCCAAAAACATTCAGTACTTC. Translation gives CASSSTGLLAKNIQYF.

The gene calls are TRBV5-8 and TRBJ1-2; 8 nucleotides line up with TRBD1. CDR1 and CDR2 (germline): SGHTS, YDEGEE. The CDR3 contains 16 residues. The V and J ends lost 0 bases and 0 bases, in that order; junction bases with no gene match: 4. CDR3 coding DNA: TGTGCCAGCAGCTTGGTTGGGGACAGGTCTAACTATGGCTACACCTTC. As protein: CASSLVGDRSNYGYTF.